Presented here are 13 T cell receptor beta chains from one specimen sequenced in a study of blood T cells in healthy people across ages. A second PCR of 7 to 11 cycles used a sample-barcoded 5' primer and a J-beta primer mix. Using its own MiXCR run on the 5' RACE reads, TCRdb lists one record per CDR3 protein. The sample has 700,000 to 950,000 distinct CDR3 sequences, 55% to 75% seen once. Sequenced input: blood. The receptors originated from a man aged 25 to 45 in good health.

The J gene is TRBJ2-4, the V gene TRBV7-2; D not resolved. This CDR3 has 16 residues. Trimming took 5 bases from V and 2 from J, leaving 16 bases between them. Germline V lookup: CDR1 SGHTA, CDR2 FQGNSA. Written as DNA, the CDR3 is TGTGCCAGCAGCACAAGCCGACTCAGCCCCAAAAACATTCAGTACTTC. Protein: CASSTSRLSPKNIQYF.

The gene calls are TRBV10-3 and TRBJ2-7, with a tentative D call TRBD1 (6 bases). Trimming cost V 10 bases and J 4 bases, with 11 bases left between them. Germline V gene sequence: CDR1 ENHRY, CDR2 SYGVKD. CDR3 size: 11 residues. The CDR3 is CASFDRYEQYF. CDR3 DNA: TGTGCCAGCTTTGACAGGTACGAGCAGTACTTC.

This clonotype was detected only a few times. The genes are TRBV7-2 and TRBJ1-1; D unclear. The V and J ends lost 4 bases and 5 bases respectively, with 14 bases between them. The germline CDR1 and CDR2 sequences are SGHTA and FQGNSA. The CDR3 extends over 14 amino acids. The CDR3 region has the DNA TGTGCCAGCAGCTGGAGAGGCCCCGGGACTGAAGCTTTCTTT. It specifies CASSWRGPGTEAFF.

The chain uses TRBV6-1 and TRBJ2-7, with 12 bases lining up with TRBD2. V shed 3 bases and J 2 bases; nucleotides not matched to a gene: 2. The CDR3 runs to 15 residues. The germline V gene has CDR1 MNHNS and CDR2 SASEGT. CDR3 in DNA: TGTGCCAGCAGTGACCGACTAGCGGGAGCCTACGAGCAGTACTTC. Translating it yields CASSDRLAGAYEQYF.

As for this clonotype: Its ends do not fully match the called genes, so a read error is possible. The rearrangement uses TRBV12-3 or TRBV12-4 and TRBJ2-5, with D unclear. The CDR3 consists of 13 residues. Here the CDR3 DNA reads TGCGCCAGCACTTTCGGGCGACAAGAGACCCAGTACTTC. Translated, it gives CASTFGRQETQYF.

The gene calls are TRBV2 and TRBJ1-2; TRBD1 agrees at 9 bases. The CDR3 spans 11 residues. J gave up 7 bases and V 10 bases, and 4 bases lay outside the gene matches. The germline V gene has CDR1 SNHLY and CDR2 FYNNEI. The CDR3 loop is CAMGDRVGYTF. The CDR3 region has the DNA TGTGCCATGGGGGACAGGGTTGGCTACACCTTC.

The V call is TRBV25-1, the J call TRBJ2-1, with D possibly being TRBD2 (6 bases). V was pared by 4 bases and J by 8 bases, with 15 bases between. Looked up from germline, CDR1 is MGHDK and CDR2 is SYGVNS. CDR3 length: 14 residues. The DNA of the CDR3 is TGTGCCAGCAGTGTTCCGGGGGATCTCGATGAGCAGTTCTTC. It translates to CASSVPGDLDEQFF.

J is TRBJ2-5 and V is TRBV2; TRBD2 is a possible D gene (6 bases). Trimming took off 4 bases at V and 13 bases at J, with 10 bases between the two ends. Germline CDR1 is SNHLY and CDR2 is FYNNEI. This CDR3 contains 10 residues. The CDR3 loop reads CASSGTIVYF. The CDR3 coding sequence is TGTGCCAGCAGTGGGACTATTGTGTACTTC.

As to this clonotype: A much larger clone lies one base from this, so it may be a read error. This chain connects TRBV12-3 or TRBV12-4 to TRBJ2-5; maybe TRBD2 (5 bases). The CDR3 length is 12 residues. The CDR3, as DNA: TGTGCCAGCAGGTTAGTCCCCGAGGGCCAGTACTTC. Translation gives CASRLVPEGQYF.

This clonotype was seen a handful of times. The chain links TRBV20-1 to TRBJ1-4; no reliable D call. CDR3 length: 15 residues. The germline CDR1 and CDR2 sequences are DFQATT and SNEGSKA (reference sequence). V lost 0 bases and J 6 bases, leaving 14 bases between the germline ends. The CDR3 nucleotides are TGCAGTGCTAGAGATGCCCGGGGAGCCGATGAAAAACTGTTTTTT. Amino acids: CSARDARGADEKLFF.

In DNA, the CDR3 is TGTGCCAGCGGGCTTGGGGAGCAGTACTTC. Encoded protein: CASGLGEQYF. The rearrangement joins TRBV6-6 to TRBJ2-4; D may be TRBD2 (5 bases). Germline-derived CDR1 and CDR2 are MNHNY and SVGAGI (reference sequence). The CDR3 extends over 10 amino acids. V was shortened by 8 bases and J by 13 bases, with 12 bases between the two germline ends.

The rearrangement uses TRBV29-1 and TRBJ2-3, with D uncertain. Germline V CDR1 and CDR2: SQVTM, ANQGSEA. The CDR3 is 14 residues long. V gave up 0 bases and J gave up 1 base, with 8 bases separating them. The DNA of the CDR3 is TGCAGCGTTGAAGATAGGGCACGCACAGATACGCAGTATTTT. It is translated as CSVEDRARTDTQYF.

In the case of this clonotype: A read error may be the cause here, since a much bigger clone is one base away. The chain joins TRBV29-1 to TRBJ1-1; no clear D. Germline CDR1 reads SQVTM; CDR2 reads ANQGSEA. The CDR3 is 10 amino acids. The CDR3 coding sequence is TGCTGCGTTCGGGACACTGAAGCTTTCTTT. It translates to CCVRDTEAFF.